This TCR beta chain emerged from a study of identical twins. Study-level points and caveats: Fewer insertions marked abundant cord blood beta clonotypes; young adult naive trended weakly, memory not at all.

TCRdb re-derived calls from the 5' RACE reads in MiXCR, one entry per CDR3 protein. The sample includes roughly 350,000 distinct CDR3 sequences, more than 9% seen only once; the top ten take about 7%. Comment on this clonotype: The antigen is undetermined. A junction end diverges from the germline sequence, so it may reflect a read error.

The CDR3 sequence is 15 residues long. Per the germline V gene, CDR1 is MGHRA and CDR2 is YSYEKL. The data were also submitted as part of a second study, on yellow fever vaccine responses in identical twins.

The chain uses TRBV4-1 and TRBJ1-1; the D gene is possibly TRBD1 (5 bases). The receptor comes from a woman aged 18-35 years in good health. The sequencing sample was made of CD8+ T cells sorted from blood. The CDR3 reads CASSQAEGLYTEALF. CDR3 bases: TGCGCCAGCAGCCAAGCAGAGGGGTTATACACTGAAGCTCTCTTT.